Following are 18 T cell receptor beta chains from one sample sequenced in a study of radiotherapy plus CTLA-4 blockade in lung cancer. Only in-frame clones appear in the TCRdb table, and some are missing; sequencing was by immunoSEQ multiplex PCR. There are some 100,000 clones in the sample; 65% to 85% occur only once, and 5% to 5.5% lies in the top ten. Source: peripheral blood, taken from a patient treated with radiotherapy plus ipilimumab. These receptor sequences come from a human donor with non-small cell lung cancer who had a partial response to radiotherapy plus ipilimumab.

V and J are TRBV18 and TRBJ2-7; a weak D match, TRBD2 (5 bases). Germline V gives CDR1 KGHSH, CDR2 LQKENI. The CDR3 runs to 13 residues. V lost 5 bases, J lost 1 base, and 9 bases lay in between. CDR3 amino acids: CASSFGSSYEQYF. CDR3 DNA: TGTGCCAGCTCATTTGGGAGTTCCTACGAGCAGTACTTC.

The rearrangement joins TRBV5-1 to TRBJ2-7; a weak D match, TRBD2 (5 bases). Germline lookup yields CDR1 SGHRS and CDR2 YFSETQ. Trimming stripped 2 bases from V and 7 bases from J, with 16 bases between. The CDR3 sequence is 14 residues long. The CDR3 region is CASSLTASKREQYF. The DNA of the CDR3 is TGCGCCAGCAGCTTAACAGCCTCGAAGCGGGAGCAGTACTTC.

The chain carries TRBV28 and TRBJ2-7; maybe TRBD2 (6 bases). Germline V CDR1 and CDR2: MDHEN, SYDVKM. The V and J ends lost 6 bases and 0 bases respectively, with 12 bases between them. This CDR3 spans 14 amino acids. CDR3 residues: CASSSGTRSYEQYF. The CDR3 nucleotides are TGTGCCAGCAGCTCCGGGACTCGCTCCTACGAGCAGTACTTC.

In this sample, this clone turned up a few times. The chain combines TRBV27 with TRBJ2-1, with 7 nucleotides matching TRBD2. Trimming removed 6 bases from V and 4 bases from J; junction bases left unmatched: 6. CDR3 length: 14 residues. Germline CDR1 is MNHEY and CDR2 is SMNVEV (reference sequence). In DNA form, the CDR3 reads TGTGCCAGCAGGCTATCTAGCGGTTACAATGAGCAGTTCTTC. Amino acids: CASRLSSGYNEQFF.

The chain uses TRBV11-2 and TRBJ2-2; D not resolved. Trimming removed 6 bases at V and 6 bases at J, with 14 bases between. Germline V CDR1 and CDR2: SGHAT, FQNNGV. The CDR3 runs 14 residues. The CDR3, as DNA: TGTGCCAGCAGAGGAGACCTGAGCGCCGGGGAGCTGTTTTTT. Protein: CASRGDLSAGELFF.

V gene TRBV20-1 combines with J gene TRBJ2-5; tentative D call: TRBD1 (6 bases). CDR3 length equals 11 residues. V lost 8 bases, J lost 9 bases, and 16 bases lay in between. Germline V lookup: CDR1 DFQATT, CDR2 SNEGSKA (reference sequence). CDR3 region: CSLTGYYAQYF. The CDR3 DNA sequence: TGCAGTCTCACAGGGTACTACGCCCAGTACTTC.

The V call is TRBV28, the J call TRBJ2-5; 12 bases are a match to TRBD2. This CDR3 has 17 amino acids. Trimming at V came to 4 bases and at J to 6 bases, leaving 12 bases not matched to a gene. Germline V lookup: CDR1 MDHEN, CDR2 SYDVKM. The CDR3 nucleotides are TGTGCCAGCAGTTCAACCGCGACTAGCGGGAGTCCCCAGACCCAGTACTTC. It yields the protein CASSSTATSGSPQTQYF.

This chain connects TRBV5-4 to TRBJ1-2, with 8 bases identical to TRBD1. With V trimmed by 3 bases and J by 10 bases, 8 bases remained unmatched. Per the germline V gene, CDR1 is SGHNT and CDR2 is YYREEE (reference sequence). The CDR3 is made up of 13 amino acids. The CDR3 sequence is CASSSRQGPAYTF. CDR3 DNA sequence: TGTGCCAGCAGCTCCCGACAGGGGCCCGCCTACACCTTC.

The chain recombines TRBV5-1 with TRBJ2-3, with D perhaps TRBD1 (6 bases). Trimming shortened V by 3 bases and J by 2 bases, and 10 bases separated the two germline ends. CDR1 is SGHRS and CDR2 is YFSETQ in the germline V gene. The CDR3 contains 14 residues. The CDR3 loop is CASSWGPYTDTQYF. CDR3 DNA: TGCGCCAGCAGCTGGGGGCCATACACAGATACGCAGTATTTT.

The DNA for the CDR3 is TGTGCCAGTAGTCCGGACCATTTCGGGGGCAATCAGCCCCAGCATTTT. Protein product: CASSPDHFGGNQPQHF. The rearrangement uses TRBV19 and TRBJ1-5; no firm D call. The ends were cut back, 5 bases at V and 2 bases at J, with 16 bases in the middle. CDR1 is LNHDA and CDR2 is SQIVND in the germline V gene (reference sequence). CDR3 length: 16 amino acids.

The rearrangement joins TRBV5-1 to TRBJ2-7; 9 nucleotides line up with TRBD2. J lost 4 bases, V lost 4 bases, and 9 bases had no gene match. This CDR3 region has 15 residues. CDR1 is SGHRS and CDR2 is YFSETQ in the germline V gene. The DNA for the CDR3 is TGCGCCAGCAGCCTCCAGCGGGAGGCTTTATACGAGCAGTACTTC. It yields the protein CASSLQREALYEQYF.

The chain carries TRBV6-1 and TRBJ1-1; a possible D gene is TRBD1 (5 bases). Per the germline V gene, CDR1 is MNHNS and CDR2 is SASEGT. There are 14 residues in the CDR3. Trimming stripped 0 bases from V and 4 bases from J, with 9 bases between. CDR3 nucleotide sequence: TGTGCCAGCAGTGAAGCGACGGGGGTCACTGAAGCTTTCTTT. Translating gives CASSEATGVTEAFF.

This clone was observed a handful of times. The rearrangement uses TRBV5-1 and TRBJ2-5; tentative D call: TRBD2 (6 bases). There are 15 residues in the CDR3. The germline V gene has CDR1 SGHRS and CDR2 YFSETQ. Trimming stripped 4 bases from V and 4 bases from J, with 17 bases between. CDR3 sequence: CASSTGGSRGETQYF. The CDR3 nucleotides read TGCGCCAGCAGCACAGGAGGGAGTCGAGGAGAGACCCAGTACTTC.

The rearrangement joins TRBV6-4 to TRBJ1-5, with D hard to call. The CDR3 length is 14 residues. Per the germline V gene, CDR1 is MRHNA and CDR2 is SNTAGT. V lost 2 bases to trimming and J lost 0 bases, with 5 bases between them. In DNA form, the CDR3 reads TGTGCCAGCAGTGACGGGAGTAGCAATCAGCCCCAGCATTTT. It specifies CASSDGSSNQPQHF.

The rearrangement uses TRBV6-5 and TRBJ2-5; 8 nucleotides agree with TRBD1. Germline V CDR1 and CDR2: MNHEY, SVGAGI. The V and J ends lost 2 bases and 5 bases, in that order; junction bases with no gene match: 4. This CDR3 is built from 14 residues. The CDR3 protein is CASSYQTGVETQYF. As DNA, the CDR3 is TGTGCCAGCAGTTACCAGACAGGGGTCGAGACCCAGTACTTC.

The rearrangement uses TRBV5-1 and TRBJ2-1; 7 nucleotides align to TRBD1. V lost 4 bases and J lost 6; bases outside the gene matches: 7. This CDR3 comprises 14 residues. Germline V lookup: CDR1 SGHRS, CDR2 YFSETQ. The CDR3 here is CASSPGQSRNEQFF. Here the CDR3 DNA reads TGCGCCAGCAGCCCGGGACAGAGCCGCAATGAGCAGTTCTTC.

The rearrangement links TRBV29-1 to TRBJ2-2; D not certain. Trimming cost V 1 base and J 6 bases, with 6 bases left between them. The V gene's germline CDR1 is SQVTM and CDR2 ANQGSEA. CDR3 length: 12 residues. The CDR3, as DNA: TGCAGCGTTGAAGTAACGGCCGGGGAGCTGTTTTTT. Amino acid sequence: CSVEVTAGELFF.

This chain uses TRBV18 with TRBJ2-5, with unresolved D. The CDR3 sequence is 14 residues long. Germline-derived CDR1 and CDR2 are KGHSH and LQKENI. V lost 4 bases, J lost 2 bases, and 11 bases lay in between. CDR3 in amino acids: CASSRPYRQETQYF. CDR3 nucleotide sequence: TGTGCCAGCTCACGACCTTACAGACAAGAGACCCAGTACTTC.